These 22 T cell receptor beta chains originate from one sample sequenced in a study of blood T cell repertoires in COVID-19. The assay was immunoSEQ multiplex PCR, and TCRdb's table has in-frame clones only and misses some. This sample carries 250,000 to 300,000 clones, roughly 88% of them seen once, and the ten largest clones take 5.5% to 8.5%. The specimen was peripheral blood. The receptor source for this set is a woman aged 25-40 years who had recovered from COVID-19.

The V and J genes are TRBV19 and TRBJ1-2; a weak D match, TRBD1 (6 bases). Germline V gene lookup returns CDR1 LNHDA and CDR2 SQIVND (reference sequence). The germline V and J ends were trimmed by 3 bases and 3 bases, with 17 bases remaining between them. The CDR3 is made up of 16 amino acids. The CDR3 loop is CASSIRGGPYYYGYTF. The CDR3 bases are TGTGCCAGTAGTATCCGAGGGGGACCTTATTACTATGGCTACACCTTC.

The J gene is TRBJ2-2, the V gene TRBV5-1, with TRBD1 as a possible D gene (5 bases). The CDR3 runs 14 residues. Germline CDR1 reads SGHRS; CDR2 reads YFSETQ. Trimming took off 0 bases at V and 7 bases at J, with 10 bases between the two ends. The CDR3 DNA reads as TGCGCCAGCAGCTTGGAAGGGGAAGGCGGGGAGCTGTTTTTT. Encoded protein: CASSLEGEGGELFF.

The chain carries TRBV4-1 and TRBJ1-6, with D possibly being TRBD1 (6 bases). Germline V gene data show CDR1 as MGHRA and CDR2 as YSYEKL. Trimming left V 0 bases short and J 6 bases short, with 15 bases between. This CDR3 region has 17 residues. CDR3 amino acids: CASSQDASQGGNSPLHF. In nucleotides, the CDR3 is TGCGCCAGCAGCCAAGACGCCTCACAGGGCGGTAATTCACCCCTCCACTTT.

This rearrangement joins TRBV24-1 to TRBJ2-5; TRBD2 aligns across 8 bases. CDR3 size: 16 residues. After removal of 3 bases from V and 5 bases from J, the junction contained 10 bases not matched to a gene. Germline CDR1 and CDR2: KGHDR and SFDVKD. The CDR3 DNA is TGTGCCACCAGTGATCAGAGCGGGGGTTGGGGGGAGACCCAGTACTTC. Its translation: CATSDQSGGWGETQYF.

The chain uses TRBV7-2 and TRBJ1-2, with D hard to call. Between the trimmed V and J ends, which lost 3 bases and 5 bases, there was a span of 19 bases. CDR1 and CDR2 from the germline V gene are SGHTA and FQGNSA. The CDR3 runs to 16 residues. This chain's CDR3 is CASSLARSSQTYGYTF. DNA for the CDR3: TGTGCCAGCAGCTTGGCTCGGAGTTCACAAACTTATGGCTACACCTTC.

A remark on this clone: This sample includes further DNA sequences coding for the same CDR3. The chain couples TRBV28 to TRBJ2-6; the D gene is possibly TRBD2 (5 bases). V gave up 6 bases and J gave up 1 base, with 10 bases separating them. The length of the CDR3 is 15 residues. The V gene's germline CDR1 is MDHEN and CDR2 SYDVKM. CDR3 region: CASSLSGSGANVLTF. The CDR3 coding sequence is TGTGCCAGCAGCCTAAGCGGTTCTGGGGCCAACGTCCTGACTTTC.

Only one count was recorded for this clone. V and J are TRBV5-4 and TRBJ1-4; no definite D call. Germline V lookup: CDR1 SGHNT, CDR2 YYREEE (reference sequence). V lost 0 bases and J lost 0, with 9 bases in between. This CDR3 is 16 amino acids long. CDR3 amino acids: CASSLGEGATNEKLFF. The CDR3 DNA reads TGTGCCAGCAGCTTGGGGGAGGGCGCAACTAATGAAAAACTGTTTTTT.

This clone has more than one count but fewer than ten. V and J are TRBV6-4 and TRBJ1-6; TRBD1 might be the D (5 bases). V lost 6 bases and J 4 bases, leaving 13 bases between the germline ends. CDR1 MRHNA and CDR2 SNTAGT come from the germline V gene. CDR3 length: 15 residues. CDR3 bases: TGTGCCAGCAGAGAACAAGGGGCTTATAATTCACCCCTCCACTTT. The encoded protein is CASREQGAYNSPLHF.

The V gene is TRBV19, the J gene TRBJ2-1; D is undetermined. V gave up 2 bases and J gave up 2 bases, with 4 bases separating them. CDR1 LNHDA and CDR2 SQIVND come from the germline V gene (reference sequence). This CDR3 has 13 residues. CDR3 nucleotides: TGTGCCAGTAGTATAACAGCCTACAATGAGCAGTTCTTC. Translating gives CASSITAYNEQFF.

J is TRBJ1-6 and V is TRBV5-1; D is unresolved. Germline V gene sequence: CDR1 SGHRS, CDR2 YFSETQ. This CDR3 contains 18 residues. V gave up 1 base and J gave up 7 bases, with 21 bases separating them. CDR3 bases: TGCGCCAGCAGCTTGTATTCCGGCAGAGAAGGAGGGAATTCACCCCTCCACTTT. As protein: CASSLYSGREGGNSPLHF.

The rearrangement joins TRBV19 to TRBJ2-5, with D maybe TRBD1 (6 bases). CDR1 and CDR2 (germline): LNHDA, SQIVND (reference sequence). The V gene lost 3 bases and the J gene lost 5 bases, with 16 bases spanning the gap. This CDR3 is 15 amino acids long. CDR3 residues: CASSIGTGRSETQYF. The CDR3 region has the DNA TGTGCCAGTAGTATCGGAACAGGGAGATCGGAGACCCAGTACTTC.

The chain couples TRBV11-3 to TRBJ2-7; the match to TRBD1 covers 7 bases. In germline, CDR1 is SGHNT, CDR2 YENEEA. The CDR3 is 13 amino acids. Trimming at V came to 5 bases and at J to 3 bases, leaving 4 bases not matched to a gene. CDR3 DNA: TGTGCCAGCAGCCAGCGACAGGGCTACGAGCAGTACTTC. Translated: CASSQRQGYEQYF.

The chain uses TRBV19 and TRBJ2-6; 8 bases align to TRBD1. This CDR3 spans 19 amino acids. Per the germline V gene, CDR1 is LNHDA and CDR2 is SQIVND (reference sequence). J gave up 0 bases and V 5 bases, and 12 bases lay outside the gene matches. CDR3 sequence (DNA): TGTGCCAGTAGTCGTGACTCCGGGACAGGCTTCTCTGGGGCCAACGTCCTGACTTTC. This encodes CASSRDSGTGFSGANVLTF.

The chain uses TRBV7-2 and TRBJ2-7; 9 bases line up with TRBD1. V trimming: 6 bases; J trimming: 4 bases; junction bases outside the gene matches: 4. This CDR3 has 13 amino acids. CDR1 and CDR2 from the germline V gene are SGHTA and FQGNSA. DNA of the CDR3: TGTGCCAGCAGATGGACAGGGGATTACGAGCAGTACTTC. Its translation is CASRWTGDYEQYF. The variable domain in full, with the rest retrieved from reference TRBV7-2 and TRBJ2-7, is GAGVSQSPSNKVTEKGKDVELRCDPISGHTALYWYRQSLGQGLEFLIYFQGNSAPDKSGLPSDRFSAERTGGSVSTLTIQRTQQEDSAVYLCASRWTGDYEQYFGPGTRLTVT.

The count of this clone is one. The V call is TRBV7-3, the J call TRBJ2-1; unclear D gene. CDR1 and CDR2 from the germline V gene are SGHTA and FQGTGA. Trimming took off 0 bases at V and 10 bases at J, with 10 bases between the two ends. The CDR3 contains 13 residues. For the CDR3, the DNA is TGTGCCAGCAGCTTAACGTTTTCAGGAGAGCAGTTCTTC. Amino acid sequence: CASSLTFSGEQFF.

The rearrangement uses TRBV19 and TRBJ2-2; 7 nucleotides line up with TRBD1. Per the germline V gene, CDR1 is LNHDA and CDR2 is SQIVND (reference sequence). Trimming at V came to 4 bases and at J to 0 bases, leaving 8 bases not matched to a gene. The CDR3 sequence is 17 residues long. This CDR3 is CASSTRSGTANTGELFF. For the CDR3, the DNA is TGTGCCAGTAGTACACGGTCCGGGACAGCGAACACCGGGGAGCTGTTTTTT. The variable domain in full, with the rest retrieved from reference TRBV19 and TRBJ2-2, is DGGITQSPKYLFRKEGQNVTLSCEQNLNHDAMYWYRQDPGQGLRLIYYSQIVNDFQKGDIAEGYSVSREKKESFPLTVTSAQKNPTAFYLCASSTRSGTANTGELFFGEGSRLTVL.

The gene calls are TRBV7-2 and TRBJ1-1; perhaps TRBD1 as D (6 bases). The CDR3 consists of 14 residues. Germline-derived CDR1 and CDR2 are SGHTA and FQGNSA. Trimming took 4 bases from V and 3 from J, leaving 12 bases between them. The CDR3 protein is CASSSQGGDTEAFF. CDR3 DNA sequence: TGTGCCAGCAGCTCACAGGGTGGGGACACTGAAGCTTTCTTT. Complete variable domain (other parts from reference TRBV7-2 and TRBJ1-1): GAGVSQSPSNKVTEKGKDVELRCDPISGHTALYWYRQSLGQGLEFLIYFQGNSAPDKSGLPSDRFSAERTGGSVSTLTIQRTQQEDSAVYLCASSSQGGDTEAFFGQGTRLTVV.

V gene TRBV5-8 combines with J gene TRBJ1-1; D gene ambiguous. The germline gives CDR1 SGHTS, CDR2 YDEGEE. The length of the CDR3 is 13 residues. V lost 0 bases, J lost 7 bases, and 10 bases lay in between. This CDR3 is CASSLGSRREAFF. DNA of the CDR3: TGTGCCAGCAGCTTGGGGAGTAGACGTGAAGCTTTCTTT.

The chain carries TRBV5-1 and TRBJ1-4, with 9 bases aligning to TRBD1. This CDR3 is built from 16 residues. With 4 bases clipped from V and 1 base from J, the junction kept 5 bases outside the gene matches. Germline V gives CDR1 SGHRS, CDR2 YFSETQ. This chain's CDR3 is CASSRTGVGTNEKLFF. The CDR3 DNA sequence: TGCGCCAGCAGCCGGACAGGGGTTGGAACTAATGAAAAACTGTTTTTT. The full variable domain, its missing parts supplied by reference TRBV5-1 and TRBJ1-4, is KAGVTQTPRYLIKTRGQQVTLSCSPISGHRSVSWYQQTPGQGLQFLFEYFSETQRNKGNFPGRFSGRQFSNSRSEMNVSTLELGDSALYLCASSRTGVGTNEKLFFGSGTQLSVL.

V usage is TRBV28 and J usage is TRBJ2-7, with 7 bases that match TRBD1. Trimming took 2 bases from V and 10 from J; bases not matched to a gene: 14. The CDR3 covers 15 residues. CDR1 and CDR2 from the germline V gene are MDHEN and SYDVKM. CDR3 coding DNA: TGTGCCAGCAGTTTAAATTCGGGACAGTTTCTCGTACAGTACTTC. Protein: CASSLNSGQFLVQYF.

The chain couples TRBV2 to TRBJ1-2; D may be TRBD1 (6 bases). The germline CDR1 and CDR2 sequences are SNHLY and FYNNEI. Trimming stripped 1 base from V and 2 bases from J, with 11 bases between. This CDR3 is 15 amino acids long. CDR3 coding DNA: TGTGCCAGCAGTGAAGTGTCAAGGGGGAACTATGGCTACACCTTC. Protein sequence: CASSEVSRGNYGYTF.

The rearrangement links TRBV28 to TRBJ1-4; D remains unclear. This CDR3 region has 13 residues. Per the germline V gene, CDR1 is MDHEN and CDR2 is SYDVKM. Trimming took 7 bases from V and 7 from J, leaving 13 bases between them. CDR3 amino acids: CASNPPTSEKLFF. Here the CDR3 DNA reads TGTGCCAGCAACCCCCCAACATCTGAAAAACTGTTTTTT. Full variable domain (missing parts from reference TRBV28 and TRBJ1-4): DVKVTQSSRYLVKRTGEKVFLECVQDMDHENMFWYRQDPGLGLRLIYFSYDVKMKEKGDIPEGYSVSREKKERFSLILESASTNQTSMYLCASNPPTSEKLFFGSGTQLSVL.